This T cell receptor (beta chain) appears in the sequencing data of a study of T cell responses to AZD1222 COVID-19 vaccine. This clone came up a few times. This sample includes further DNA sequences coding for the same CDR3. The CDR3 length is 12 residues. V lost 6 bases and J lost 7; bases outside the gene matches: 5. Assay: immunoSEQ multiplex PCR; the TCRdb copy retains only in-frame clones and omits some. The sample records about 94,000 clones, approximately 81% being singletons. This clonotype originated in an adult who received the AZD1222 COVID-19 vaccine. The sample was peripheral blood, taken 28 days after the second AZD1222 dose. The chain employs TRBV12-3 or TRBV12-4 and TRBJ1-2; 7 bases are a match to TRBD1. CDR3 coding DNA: TGTGCCAGCAGCCCAGGGGGGGGTGGCTACACCTTC. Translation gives CASSPGGGGYTF.